What follows are 19 T cell receptor beta chains derived from one specimen sequenced in a study of blood T cell repertoires in COVID-19. Data came from immunoSEQ multiplex PCR; TCRdb stores just in-frame clones and leaves some out. The table has about 71,000 clones, more than 70% seen once; the top ten hold approximately 7%. Sequenced: peripheral blood. These receptor sequences come from a man between 50 and 59 years old with active COVID-19.

CDR3 amino acids: CASSQDSWTDSLHF. CDR3 DNA sequence: TGTGCCAGCAGCCAAGATTCTTGGACAGACTCCCTCCACTTT. This chain uses TRBV3-1 (or the pseudogene TRBV3-2) with TRBJ1-6, with a weak D call TRBD1 (6 bases). The CDR3 runs to 14 residues. V was cut by 0 bases and J by 14 bases, with 14 bases left in between. Germline CDR1 LGHDT, CDR2 YNNKEL (reference sequence).

V gene TRBV7-9 combines with J gene TRBJ2-7, with 7 bases lining up with TRBD1. Germline V CDR1 and CDR2: SEHNR, FQNEAQ (reference sequence). V shed 5 bases, J shed 4 bases, and the junction held 5 bases outside the gene matches. CDR3 length: 13 amino acids. Here the CDR3 reads CASSNGQEYEQYF. The DNA of the CDR3 is TGTGCCAGCAGCAACGGACAGGAATACGAGCAGTACTTC. Filled out from reference TRBV7-9 and TRBJ2-7, the complete variable domain reads DTGVSQNPRHKITKRGQNVTFRCDPISEHNRLYWYRQTLGQGPEFLTYFQNEAQLEKSRLLSDRFSAERPKGSFSTLEIQRTEQGDSAMYLCASSNGQEYEQYFGPGTRLTVT.

As for this clone: The junction differs from germline at one of its ends, possibly a read error. The CDR3 protein is CASSIWGGSWYF. Here the CDR3 DNA reads TGTGCCAGTAGTATATGGGGAGGGAGCTGGTATTTT. V and J are TRBV19 and TRBJ1-4; the D is unclear. This CDR3 has 12 residues. In germline, CDR1 is LNHDA, CDR2 SQIVND (reference sequence).

The V gene is TRBV20-1, the J gene TRBJ1-2; 9 nucleotides align to TRBD1. Trimming removed 3 bases from V and 6 bases from J; junction bases left unmatched: 8. Germline values: CDR1 DFQATT, CDR2 SNEGSKA (reference sequence). The CDR3 runs to 14 residues. CDR3 DNA: TGCAGTGCTAGTTCGACAGGGGGGTTGGATGGCTACACCTTC. Its translation is CSASSTGGLDGYTF.

This sequence joins TRBV5-5 and TRBJ2-5; D is perhaps TRBD2 (7 bases). CDR3 length: 14 residues. The V gene's germline CDR1 is SGHKS and CDR2 YYEKEE (reference sequence). V lost 10 bases to trimming and J lost 5 bases, with 21 bases between them. The DNA for the CDR3 is TGTGCCCGCTGCTGGGAGGGGGGCAGGGAGACCCAGTACTTC. It specifies CARCWEGGRETQYF.

The V call is TRBV5-4, the J call TRBJ1-1; no clear D. The V and J ends lost 0 bases and 1 base respectively, with 10 bases between them. Germline V gene lookup returns CDR1 SGHNT and CDR2 YYREEE (reference sequence). The CDR3 length is 15 residues. CDR3 residues: CASSLARDRNTEAFF. DNA for the CDR3: TGTGCCAGCAGCTTGGCGAGGGATCGGAACACTGAAGCTTTCTTT.

V gene TRBV5-1 combines with J gene TRBJ2-3; possible D gene TRBD1, 6 bases. This CDR3 has 15 residues. V was clipped by 4 bases and J by 1 base, with 13 bases between them. Germline V gene lookup returns CDR1 SGHRS and CDR2 YFSETQ. The CDR3 DNA is TGCGCCAGCAGCCCCGGACAGTTTCGCACAGATACGCAGTATTTT. Translation gives CASSPGQFRTDTQYF.

The genes are TRBV7-9 and TRBJ2-2; D not certain. This CDR3 is built from 14 residues. V was shortened by 5 bases and J by 3 bases, with 10 bases between the two germline ends. Germline lookup yields CDR1 SEHNR and CDR2 FQNEAQ (reference sequence). The CDR3 DNA reads TGTGCCAGCAGCCAGCGAGGCGACACCGGGGAGCTGTTTTTT. Its translation: CASSQRGDTGELFF.

This clone has more than one count but fewer than ten. The chain recombines TRBV12-3 or TRBV12-4 with TRBJ2-7; D possibly corresponds to TRBD2 (5 bases). This CDR3 is built from 12 residues. The V end was cut by 3 bases, the J end by 6 bases, with 9 bases between. The CDR3 is CASSFEGGEQYF. In DNA form, the CDR3 reads TGTGCCAGCAGTTTTGAGGGCGGCGAGCAGTACTTC.

This clone was found once. The chain has TRBV10-3 and TRBJ2-2; 10 nucleotides align to TRBD1. CDR3 size: 18 residues. Trimming removed 3 bases from V and 7 bases from J; junction bases left unmatched: 14. The germline V gene has CDR1 ENHRY and CDR2 SYGVKD. CDR3 amino acids: CAISDSLPGQGRVGELFF. The DNA for the CDR3 is TGTGCCATCAGTGACTCGCTGCCGGGACAGGGGCGGGTCGGGGAGCTGTTTTTT.

The chain has TRBV5-1 and TRBJ2-2; D unresolved. This CDR3 contains 16 residues. Germline lookup yields CDR1 SGHRS and CDR2 YFSETQ. V lost 0 bases and J 1 base, leaving 10 bases between the germline ends. Here the CDR3 DNA reads TGCGCCAGCAGCTTGGAAGACTTACGGAACACCGGGGAGCTGTTTTTT. Translation gives CASSLEDLRNTGELFF. The whole variable domain, filled in from reference TRBV5-1 and TRBJ2-2, reads KAGVTQTPRYLIKTRGQQVTLSCSPISGHRSVSWYQQTPGQGLQFLFEYFSETQRNKGNFPGRFSGRQFSNSRSEMNVSTLELGDSALYLCASSLEDLRNTGELFFGEGSRLTVL.

The sample holds one count of this clone. The chain carries TRBV5-1 and TRBJ2-3, with TRBD2 matching 10 bases. Germline V CDR1 and CDR2: SGHRS, YFSETQ. V lost 0 bases and J lost 4; bases outside the gene matches: 8. This CDR3 is built from 17 residues. In DNA, the CDR3 is TGCGCCAGCAGCTTGGTGGTTTCTAGCGGGAGTTCAGATACGCAGTATTTT. This encodes CASSLVVSSGSSDTQYF.

The chain carries TRBV15 and TRBJ2-5, with D tentatively TRBD2 (6 bases). The CDR3 is made up of 15 amino acids. Germline V gene data show CDR1 as LNHNV and CDR2 as YYDKDF (reference sequence). Trimming shortened V by 3 bases and J by 1 base, and 12 bases separated the two germline ends. CDR3 sequence: CATSRGGAVQETQYF. In nucleotides, the CDR3 is TGTGCCACCAGCAGGGGCGGGGCGGTCCAAGAGACCCAGTACTTC.

The chain couples TRBV9 to TRBJ2-7; 9 bases agree with TRBD2. The germline gives CDR1 SGDLS, CDR2 YYNGEE. Unmatched junction bases numbered 8, after V lost 3 bases and J lost 7 bases. The CDR3 contains 14 residues. The CDR3 DNA reads as TGTGCCAGCAGCGGCATCGACCTAGCGGGGGAGCAGTACTTC. Residues: CASSGIDLAGEQYF.

The rearrangement joins TRBV7-8 to TRBJ1-2; D gene ambiguous. CDR3 length: 15 residues. Germline V lookup: CDR1 SGHVS, CDR2 FQNEAQ. The V and J ends lost 2 bases and 0 bases respectively, with 10 bases between them. The CDR3 DNA sequence: TGTGCCAGCAGCTTATTGAGTCAAGCTAACTATGGCTACACCTTC. Translated, it gives CASSLLSQANYGYTF.

CDR3 nucleotide sequence: TGTGCCAGCAGGGTAGCGGGAGAAAGGAATGAGCAGTTCTTC. It is translated as CASRVAGERNEQFF. The V gene is TRBV28, the J gene TRBJ2-1; the match to TRBD2 covers 9 bases. V dropped 6 bases and J dropped 7; count of bases not matched to a gene: 7. Germline-derived CDR1 and CDR2 are MDHEN and SYDVKM. This CDR3 region has 14 residues.

The chain couples TRBV5-1 to TRBJ1-1; TRBD1 is a possible D gene (6 bases). The ends were cut back, 4 bases at V and 1 base at J, with 20 bases in the middle. The CDR3 runs 17 residues. The germline V gene has CDR1 SGHRS and CDR2 YFSETQ. The CDR3 region has the DNA TGCGCCAGCAGCATCGGATGGGGGCGCATGGCGAACACTGAAGCTTTCTTT. Translating it yields CASSIGWGRMANTEAFF.

This chain connects TRBV5-6 to TRBJ1-4; 8 nucleotides match TRBD1. Germline assignment: CDR1 SGHDT and CDR2 YYEEEE. The V segment lost 0 bases and the J segment 6 bases; nucleotides outside the gene matches: 13. CDR3 length: 18 residues. CDR3 loop: CASSLDLMTGVRDEKLFF. The CDR3 DNA is TGTGCCAGCAGCTTGGACCTTATGACAGGGGTCCGGGATGAAAAACTGTTTTTT.

The rearrangement uses TRBV18 and TRBJ1-3; possibly TRBD1 for D (5 bases). The CDR3 has 14 amino acids. V shed 6 bases and J shed 6 bases, with 15 bases lying between them. CDR1 and CDR2 (germline): KGHSH, LQKENI. The CDR3 here is CASSRDRVENTIYF. Here the CDR3 DNA reads TGTGCCAGCTCCAGAGACAGAGTTGAAAACACCATATATTTT.